The 26 T cell receptor beta chains below all came from one sample that was sequenced in a study of blood T cell repertoires in COVID-19. Some clones are missing from TCRdb's copy, which holds only in-frame ones; the method was immunoSEQ multiplex PCR. The sample records about 270,000 clones, just under 90% being singletons. The sequencing input was PBMCs or T cells enriched from blood (not recorded which). These TCRs come from a woman aged 55-69 years who had recovered from COVID-19.

The chain has TRBV7-3 and TRBJ2-1, with a possible D match to TRBD2 (5 bases). V lost 5 bases, J lost 9 bases, and 17 bases lay in between. Per germline, CDR1 SGHTA and CDR2 FQGTGA. The CDR3 has 14 residues. The CDR3 reads CASSPSGGGGEQFF. The CDR3 DNA follows: TGTGCCAGCAGCCCATCCGGAGGAGGCGGTGAGCAGTTCTTC.

The chain links TRBV19 to TRBJ2-1, with D maybe TRBD1 (5 bases). Trimming cost V 3 bases and J 0 bases, with 12 bases left between them. Germline V CDR1 and CDR2: LNHDA, SQIVND (reference sequence). The CDR3 consists of 16 residues. As DNA, the CDR3 is TGTGCCAGTAGTATCGACTCCGACAGCTCCTACAATGAGCAGTTCTTC. It codes for CASSIDSDSSYNEQFF.

This clone has only one observation. The chain couples TRBV21-1 to TRBJ2-5; the table names TRBD1, a call not compared with the DNA. TRBV21-1 is classified as a pseudogene. The CDR3 is made up of 19 amino acids. CDR3 sequence reads: CASSKAGGRTGGTGETQYF. As DNA, the CDR3 is TGTGCCAGCAGCAAAGCTGGGGGACGGACAGGGGGCACGGGAGAGACCCAGTACTTC.

The rearrangement links TRBV18 to TRBJ1-2; D gene unclear. This CDR3 is 14 amino acids long. Trimming removed 2 bases at V and 4 bases at J, with 11 bases between. Germline CDR1 and CDR2: KGHSH and LQKENI. The CDR3 protein is CASSPGEITYGYTF. The CDR3 DNA is TGTGCCAGCTCACCAGGGGAGATTACCTATGGCTACACCTTC.

The chain carries TRBV27 and TRBJ2-5; 9 positions agree with TRBD2. Trimming at V came to 6 bases and at J to 0 bases, leaving 2 bases not matched to a gene. This CDR3 has 14 residues. Germline loops: CDR1 MNHEY, CDR2 SMNVEV (reference sequence). The CDR3 DNA sequence: TGTGCCAGCAGGAGCGGGGGGAACCAAGAGACCCAGTACTTC. Encoded protein: CASRSGGNQETQYF.

Turning to this clone: The same CDR3 is also encoded by other DNA sequences in this sample. This chain links TRBV19 with TRBJ1-5; D is perhaps TRBD1 (5 bases). In germline, CDR1 is LNHDA, CDR2 SQIVND (reference sequence). The CDR3 length is 12 residues. The germline V and J ends were trimmed by 8 bases and 6 bases, with 11 bases remaining between them. The CDR3: CASWGGGQPQHF. CDR3 nucleotides: TGTGCCAGTTGGGGCGGGGGTCAGCCCCAGCATTTT.

Notes on this clone: Different DNA sequences within this sample yield the same CDR3. J is TRBJ1-1 and V is TRBV27; the match to TRBD1 covers 8 bases. With V trimmed by 0 bases and J by 1 base, 1 base remained unmatched. The CDR3 spans 15 residues. Germline lookup yields CDR1 MNHEY and CDR2 SMNVEV (reference sequence). The CDR3 here is CASSLSGTGNTEAFF. CDR3 DNA sequence: TGTGCCAGCAGTTTATCGGGGACAGGGAACACTGAAGCTTTCTTT.

CDR3 in amino acids: CASKVEGGRDTQYF. Here the CDR3 DNA reads TGTGCCAGCAAAGTGGAGGGCGGGAGGGATACGCAGTATTTT. J is TRBJ2-3 and V is TRBV2, with 8 bases matching TRBD2. Trimming took 7 bases from V and 6 from J; bases not matched to a gene: 9. There are 14 residues in the CDR3. The germline V gene has CDR1 SNHLY and CDR2 FYNNEI.

This chain uses TRBV5-1 with TRBJ2-1; possible D gene TRBD2, 5 bases. Trimming removed 4 bases at V and 8 bases at J, with 16 bases between. From germline, CDR1 is SGHRS and CDR2 YFSETQ. This CDR3 is 14 amino acids long. The CDR3 DNA is TGCGCCAGCAGCGTAGGACGGGGTATCGATGAGCAGTTCTTC. This translates into CASSVGRGIDEQFF. The full variable domain, completed using reference TRBV5-1 and TRBJ2-1, is KAGVTQTPRYLIKTRGQQVTLSCSPISGHRSVSWYQQTPGQGLQFLFEYFSETQRNKGNFPGRFSGRQFSNSRSEMNVSTLELGDSALYLCASSVGRGIDEQFFGPGTRLTVL.

This clone appeared once. The chain links TRBV27 to TRBJ2-3, with D uncertain. CDR3 length: 16 residues. Germline V lookup: CDR1 MNHEY, CDR2 SMNVEV (reference sequence). With 3 bases removed from V and 1 base from J, the gap between germline ends came to 14 bases. CDR3 DNA sequence: TGTGCCAGCAGTTTCAGTGACACCTCTCGCACAGATACGCAGTATTTT. This encodes CASSFSDTSRTDTQYF.

The chain uses TRBV30 and TRBJ2-6; possibly TRBD1 for D (5 bases). From germline, CDR1 is GTSNPN and CDR2 SVGIG (reference sequence). The CDR3 runs 16 residues. V was trimmed by 2 bases and J by 2 bases, leaving 13 bases between them. The CDR3 DNA is TGTGCCTGGAGTATAAGGGGAATACCTGGGGCCAACGTCCTGACTTTC. This translates into CAWSIRGIPGANVLTF.

J is TRBJ2-5 and V is TRBV27; D perhaps matches TRBD2 (6 bases). The CDR3 runs 15 residues. Germline CDR1 is MNHEY and CDR2 is SMNVEV (reference sequence). The V end lost 3 bases, the J end lost 2 bases, and 13 bases lay between the germline ends. The CDR3 DNA is TGTGCCAGCAGTTTTGCGGCGGGACCACAAGAGACCCAGTACTTC. The encoded protein is CASSFAAGPQETQYF.

The chain carries TRBV6-4 and TRBJ2-7; maybe TRBD1 (6 bases). Trimming pared 2 bases from V and 9 bases from J, leaving 17 bases between. Germline CDR1 and CDR2: MRHNA and SNTAGT. The CDR3 consists of 14 residues. The CDR3 DNA follows: TGTGCCAGCAGTGACCCCTGGACAGTCAGAGGGCAGTACTTC. The encoded protein is CASSDPWTVRGQYF.

The gene calls are TRBV19 and TRBJ1-4, with TRBD1 matching over 10 bases. The CDR3 is made up of 17 amino acids. Germline CDR1 reads LNHDA; CDR2 reads SQIVND (reference sequence). V lost 1 base and J lost 0; bases outside the gene matches: 2. The CDR3 sequence: CASSIGDRGATNEKLFF. In DNA form, the CDR3 reads TGTGCCAGTAGTATAGGGGACAGGGGTGCAACTAATGAAAAACTGTTTTTT. Full variable domain (outside the CDR3, taken from reference TRBV19 and TRBJ1-4): DGGITQSPKYLFRKEGQNVTLSCEQNLNHDAMYWYRQDPGQGLRLIYYSQIVNDFQKGDIAEGYSVSREKKESFPLTVTSAQKNPTAFYLCASSIGDRGATNEKLFFGSGTQLSVL.

The DNA for the CDR3 is TGTGCCAGCAGTGGCCCCGGGGGGGCCGATGAGCAGTTCTTC. Its protein is CASSGPGGADEQFF. The rearrangement uses TRBV2 and TRBJ2-1; 8 nucleotides align to TRBD2. The length of the CDR3 is 14 residues. Trimming removed 4 bases from V and 8 bases from J; junction bases left unmatched: 7. Germline-derived CDR1 and CDR2 are SNHLY and FYNNEI. The full variable domain, completed using reference TRBV2 and TRBJ2-1, is EPEVTQTPSHQVTQMGQEVILRCVPISNHLYFYWYRQILGQKVEFLVSFYNNEISEKSEIFDDQFSVERPDGSNFTLKIRSTKLEDSAMYFCASSGPGGADEQFFGPGTRLTVL.

The rearrangement links TRBV10-3 to TRBJ2-3; D is unresolved. Germline values: CDR1 ENHRY, CDR2 SYGVKD. This CDR3 comprises 14 residues. The V and J ends lost 8 bases and 6 bases respectively, with 18 bases between them. CDR3 sequence: CAISSPQISDTQYF. CDR3 coding DNA: TGTGCCATCTCAAGTCCTCAGATTTCGGATACGCAGTATTTT.

The sample holds a few counts of this clone. V usage is TRBV28 and J usage is TRBJ1-2; D unclear. Trimming took off 3 bases at V and 0 bases at J, with 14 bases between the two ends. Germline V gives CDR1 MDHEN, CDR2 SYDVKM. The CDR3 runs to 16 residues. CDR3 in amino acids: CASSFGGRPSNYGYTF. In DNA, the CDR3 is TGTGCCAGCAGTTTTGGAGGCCGGCCATCTAACTATGGCTACACCTTC.

V and J are TRBV19 and TRBJ1-1; weak D call: TRBD1 (6 bases). The CDR3 extends over 14 amino acids. CDR1 LNHDA and CDR2 SQIVND come from the germline V gene (reference sequence). V was trimmed by 6 bases and J by 1 base, leaving 12 bases between them. The CDR3: CASRPQGWNTEAFF. The CDR3 region has the DNA TGTGCCAGTAGGCCACAGGGTTGGAACACTGAAGCTTTCTTT.

The chain links TRBV11-2 to TRBJ1-4; the match to TRBD1 covers 7 bases. Germline V gives CDR1 SGHAT, CDR2 FQNNGV. The CDR3 runs 16 residues. Trimming at V came to 6 bases and at J to 6 bases, leaving 13 bases not matched to a gene. For the CDR3, the DNA is TGTGCCAGCAGGGCACCTGGACGACAGGGACATGAAAAACTGTTTTTT. It specifies CASRAPGRQGHEKLFF.

This sequence joins TRBV5-5 and TRBJ2-7; 8 bases align to TRBD2. CDR1 and CDR2 (germline): SGHKS, YYEKEE (reference sequence). With 8 bases clipped from V and 6 bases from J, the junction kept 13 bases outside the gene matches. This CDR3 has 14 residues. CDR3 amino acids: CARDGGARGPEQYF. In DNA form, the CDR3 reads TGTGCCAGGGACGGGGGGGCACGGGGCCCCGAGCAGTACTTC.

This clone was detected only once. The chain employs TRBV10-2 and TRBJ1-6, with 9 bases aligning to TRBD1. Germline assignment: CDR1 WSHSY and CDR2 SAAADI. CDR3 size: 13 residues. The junction had 6 bases not matched to a gene; V was cut back by 10 bases and J by 8 bases. The CDR3 region has the DNA TGCGCCATAGGACAGGGGAGGGATTCACCCCTCCACTTT. Protein sequence: CAIGQGRDSPLHF.

This clone was observed a single time. The J gene is TRBJ1-2, the V gene TRBV19; 8 nucleotides agree with TRBD1. Losses at the gene ends were 2 bases for V and 8 bases for J; bases not matched to a gene: 10. The CDR3 has 15 amino acids. The germline CDR1 and CDR2 sequences are LNHDA and SQIVND (reference sequence). In nucleotides, the CDR3 is TGTGCCAGTAGTATATCAGGGAAGACAGGGGAAGGCTACACCTTC. Residues: CASSISGKTGEGYTF.

Comments on this clone: Other nucleotide sequences from this sample produce the same CDR3. The V call is TRBV5-5, the J call TRBJ1-2, with 7 bases that match TRBD1. Trimming took 0 bases from V and 7 from J; bases not matched to a gene: 6. Germline V gene data show CDR1 as SGHKS and CDR2 as YYEKEE (reference sequence). The CDR3 is 14 residues long. The CDR3 loop is CASSLAQGSGGYTF. CDR3 bases: TGTGCCAGCAGCTTGGCACAGGGGTCGGGTGGCTACACCTTC.

The chain is built from TRBV11-2 and TRBJ1-1; 12 bases fit TRBD1. The CDR3 covers 14 residues. Unmatched junction bases numbered 8, after V lost 4 bases and J lost 11 bases. Germline V CDR1 and CDR2: SGHAT, FQNNGV. The chain's CDR3 is CASSSTMGQGAAFF. As DNA, the CDR3 is TGTGCCAGCAGCTCAACCATGGGACAGGGGGCGGCTTTCTTT.

The chain recombines TRBV27 with TRBJ2-2, with TRBD2 matching over 13 bases. The CDR3 totals 16 residues. Trimming cost V 6 bases and J 5 bases; bases outside gene matches: 6. The germline V gene has CDR1 MNHEY and CDR2 SMNVEV (reference sequence). The DNA for the CDR3 is TGTGCCAGCAGGGGACTAGCGGGAAAGGTAACCGGGGAGCTGTTTTTT. Its protein is CASRGLAGKVTGELFF.

This chain connects TRBV30 to TRBJ1-2; 10 nucleotides line up with TRBD1. V gave up 5 bases and J gave up 3 bases; unmatched junction bases: 3. CDR3 length equals 13 residues. Germline values: CDR1 GTSNPN, CDR2 SVGIG (reference sequence). Here the CDR3 DNA reads TGTGCCTGGGTGGGACAGGGGTACTATGGCTACACCTTC. This translates into CAWVGQGYYGYTF.